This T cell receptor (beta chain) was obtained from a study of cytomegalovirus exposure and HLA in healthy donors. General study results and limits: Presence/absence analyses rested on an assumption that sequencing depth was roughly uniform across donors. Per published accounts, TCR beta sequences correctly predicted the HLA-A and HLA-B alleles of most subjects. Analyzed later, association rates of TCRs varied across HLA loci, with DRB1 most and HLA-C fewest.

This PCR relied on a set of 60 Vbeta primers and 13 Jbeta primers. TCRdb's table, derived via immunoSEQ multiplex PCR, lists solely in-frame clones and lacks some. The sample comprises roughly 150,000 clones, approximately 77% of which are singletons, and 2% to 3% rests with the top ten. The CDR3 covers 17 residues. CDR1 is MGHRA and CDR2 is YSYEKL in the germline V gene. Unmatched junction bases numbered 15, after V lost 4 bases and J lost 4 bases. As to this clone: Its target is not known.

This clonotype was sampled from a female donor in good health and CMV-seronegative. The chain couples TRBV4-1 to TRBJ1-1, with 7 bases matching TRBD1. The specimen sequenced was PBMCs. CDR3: CASSPGPRGQLVTEAFF. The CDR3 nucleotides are TGCGCCAGCAGCCCAGGGCCGAGGGGGCAATTGGTCACTGAAGCTTTCTTT.